The 20 T cell receptor beta chains below come from one sample, sequenced in a study of cytomegalovirus exposure and HLA in healthy donors. It was with 60 Vbeta and 13 Jbeta primers that the PCR ran. Produced via immunoSEQ multiplex PCR; TCRdb's table is partial and in-frame only. Here the sample spans some 98,000 clones, about three quarters being singletons. The sequencing input was PBMCs. These receptors were obtained from a human donor in good health.

The V call is TRBV19, the J call TRBJ1-2; TRBD1 agrees at 7 bases. CDR3 length equals 14 residues. From germline, CDR1 is LNHDA and CDR2 SQIVND (reference sequence). The V gene end was trimmed by 6 bases and the J gene end by 2 bases; junction bases not matched to a gene: 6. CDR3 region: CASSPRTGNYGYTF. CDR3 DNA: TGTGCCAGTAGCCCTAGGACAGGCAACTATGGCTACACCTTC.

The chain carries TRBV15 and TRBJ2-1; D is possibly TRBD2 (5 bases). The germline CDR1 and CDR2 sequences are LNHNV and YYDKDF (reference sequence). The CDR3 runs 16 residues. Trimming removed 5 bases from V and 2 bases from J, with 16 bases in between. As DNA, the CDR3 is TGTGCCACCAGCCACCCCACCCCCGGGGCCTACAATGAGCAGTTCTTC. Its translation: CATSHPTPGAYNEQFF.

The chain couples TRBV7-2 to TRBJ1-1; D gene ambiguous. V gave up 3 bases and J gave up 4 bases, with 9 bases separating them. The V gene's germline CDR1 is SGHTA and CDR2 FQGNSA. The CDR3 is 13 residues long. The CDR3 protein is CASSFTYGTEAFF. The CDR3 coding sequence is TGTGCCAGCAGCTTCACTTACGGCACTGAAGCTTTCTTT.

This clone was seen a handful of times. The chain links TRBV10-3 to TRBJ2-6; weak D call: TRBD1 (6 bases). The CDR3 loop spans 16 amino acids. Germline CDR1 reads ENHRY; CDR2 reads SYGVKD. V was pared by 2 bases and J by 0 bases, with 8 bases between. The CDR3, as DNA: TGTGCCATCAGTGAGGTAGGGGGCTCTGGGGCCAACGTCCTGACTTTC. Translation gives CAISEVGGSGANVLTF.

The chain carries TRBV18 and TRBJ2-5; D might be TRBD1 (6 bases). V lost 2 bases, J lost 2 bases, and 12 bases lay in between. Per germline, CDR1 KGHSH and CDR2 LQKENI. CDR3 length: 15 residues. The DNA for the CDR3 is TGTGCCAGCTCACCAGCTGGGACAAAACAAGAGACCCAGTACTTC. This sequence encodes CASSPAGTKQETQYF.

This rearrangement joins TRBV18 to TRBJ2-5; the D gene is possibly TRBD2 (6 bases). CDR1 is KGHSH and CDR2 is LQKENI in the germline V gene. V was cut by 5 bases and J by 2 bases, with 15 bases left in between. This CDR3 is built from 15 residues. DNA for the CDR3: TGTGCCAGCTCATTTTCGCGGGGCAGTCAAGAGACCCAGTACTTC. Translated, it gives CASSFSRGSQETQYF.

This clone was seen many times. The gene calls are TRBV7-6 and TRBJ2-1; 8 nucleotides match TRBD2. The V gene's germline CDR1 is SGHVS and CDR2 FNYEAQ. J was trimmed by 4 bases and V by 6 bases; bases with no gene match: 8. CDR3 length: 15 residues. In DNA, the CDR3 is TGTGCCAGCAGACGGGGGGGGGAGACGTACAATGAGCAGTTCTTC. It codes for CASRRGGETYNEQFF. Using reference TRBV7-6 and TRBJ2-1 for the parts outside the CDR3, the full variable domain is GAGVSQSPRYKVTKRGQDVALRCDPISGHVSLYWYRQALGQGPEFLTYFNYEAQQDKSGLPNDRFSAERPEGSISTLTIQRTEQRDSAMYRCASRRGGETYNEQFFGPGTRLTVL.

This clone was recorded once. The rearrangement joins TRBV5-4 to TRBJ2-1; weak D call: TRBD2 (7 bases). CDR1 is SGHNT, CDR2 YYREEE, per germline (reference sequence). CDR3 length equals 12 residues. V was trimmed by 5 bases and J by 9 bases, leaving 12 bases between them. CDR3 residues: CASSKRDTEQFF. For the CDR3, the DNA is TGTGCCAGCAGTAAGCGGGACACTGAGCAGTTCTTC.

The rearrangement links TRBV18 to TRBJ1-5, with D tentatively TRBD1 (6 bases). CDR3 length: 15 amino acids. V was cut by 6 bases and J by 0 bases, with 12 bases left in between. The germline V gene encodes CDR1 KGHSH and CDR2 LQKENI. CDR3 sequence: CASSPGTYSNQPQHF. CDR3 nucleotide sequence: TGTGCCAGCTCCCCCGGGACATATAGCAATCAGCCCCAGCATTTT. Combining the CDR3 with reference TRBV18 and TRBJ1-5 gives the whole variable domain NAGVMQNPRHLVRRRGQEARLRCSPMKGHSHVYWYRQLPEEGLKFMVYLQKENIIDESGMPKERFSAEFPKEGPSILRIQQVVRGDSAAYFCASSPGTYSNQPQHFGDGTRLSIL.

The chain is built from TRBV2 and TRBJ1-4; D possibly corresponds to TRBD1 (5 bases). This CDR3 has 15 amino acids. V lost 6 bases and J lost 0, with 11 bases in between. Germline lookup yields CDR1 SNHLY and CDR2 FYNNEI. The CDR3 spells CASRGGAATNEKLFF. In nucleotides, the CDR3 is TGTGCCAGCAGAGGAGGGGCCGCAACTAATGAAAAACTGTTTTTT.

Only one count was recorded for this clone. The rearrangement joins TRBV30 to TRBJ1-1; perhaps TRBD1 as D (6 bases). Per the germline V gene, CDR1 is GTSNPN and CDR2 is SVGIG (reference sequence). V shed 7 bases and J shed 8 bases, with 23 bases lying between them. CDR3 length equals 14 residues. CDR3 sequence: CASSTTGWSWEAFF. Here the CDR3 DNA reads TGTGCCTCCAGTACCACAGGGTGGAGCTGGGAAGCTTTCTTT.

The sample holds one count of this clone. The CDR3 region has the DNA TGTGCCAGCAGTTACGCACCTCCGGGGGCTGAAGCTTTCTTT. This gives the protein CASSYAPPGAEAFF. The chain has TRBV6-5 and TRBJ1-1; weak D call: TRBD1 (5 bases). The germline V gene encodes CDR1 MNHEY and CDR2 SVGAGI. The CDR3 is 14 amino acids. V dropped 2 bases and J dropped 6 bases, with 13 bases sitting between them.

The chain combines TRBV2 with TRBJ2-2, with 13 nucleotides matching TRBD2. CDR1 and CDR2 (germline): SNHLY, FYNNEI. V lost 1 base and J lost 7; bases outside the gene matches: 6. The CDR3 is made up of 17 amino acids. The CDR3 region is CASSEEGLAGFGGELFF. CDR3 nucleotides: TGTGCCAGCAGTGAAGAGGGACTAGCGGGGTTCGGCGGGGAGCTGTTTTTT.

The J gene is TRBJ2-3, the V gene TRBV9; 10 positions agree with TRBD1. This CDR3 is built from 19 residues. Per germline, CDR1 SGDLS and CDR2 YYNGEE. V dropped 0 bases and J dropped 2; count of bases not matched to a gene: 12. CDR3 in amino acids: CASSVVGQGKRANTDTQYF. CDR3 sequence (DNA): TGTGCCAGCAGCGTAGTGGGACAGGGGAAACGGGCCAACACAGATACGCAGTATTTT.

In this sample, this clone turned up a few times. The rearrangement joins TRBV19 to TRBJ2-5, with a tentative D call TRBD1 (5 bases). Germline assignment: CDR1 LNHDA and CDR2 SQIVND (reference sequence). V lost 2 bases to trimming and J lost 4 bases, with 11 bases between them. The CDR3 extends over 14 amino acids. Written as DNA, the CDR3 is TGTGCCAGTAGTATAAGTAGGACATCAGAGACCCAGTACTTC. This codes for CASSISRTSETQYF.

V is TRBV19 and J is TRBJ1-2; D call uncertain. V gave up 9 bases and J gave up 0 bases, with 11 bases separating them. CDR3 length equals 13 residues. The V gene's germline CDR1 is LNHDA and CDR2 SQIVND (reference sequence). CDR3 bases: TGTGCCAGCGGAGGATTAGCTAACTATGGCTACACCTTC. It codes for CASGGLANYGYTF.

The rearrangement uses TRBV27 and TRBJ2-5, with a weak D call TRBD2 (6 bases). CDR3 size: 17 residues. Trimming cost V 5 bases and J 1 base, with 20 bases left between them. Germline CDR1 is MNHEY and CDR2 is SMNVEV (reference sequence). In DNA, the CDR3 is TGTGCCAGCAGTCCATTATCCGGGACTGCCTCCCAAGAGACCCAGTACTTC. This translates into CASSPLSGTASQETQYF.

The chain carries TRBV4-1 and TRBJ2-7; TRBD1 matches at 10 bases. Germline trimming cut 2 bases from V and 6 bases from J; bases unmatched to any gene: 7. This CDR3 has 15 residues. Germline CDR1 and CDR2: MGHRA and YSYEKL. The CDR3 loop reads CASSQSGTGVCEQYF. CDR3 DNA sequence: TGCGCCAGCAGCCAAAGCGGGACAGGGGTGTGCGAGCAGTACTTC.

This clone was seen only a few times. The chain joins TRBV19 to TRBJ1-5; D uncertain. The CDR3 loop spans 12 amino acids. V shed 5 bases and J shed 5 bases, with 7 bases lying between them. From germline, CDR1 is LNHDA and CDR2 SQIVND (reference sequence). This chain's CDR3 is CASSDGDQPQHF. Here the CDR3 DNA reads TGTGCCAGTAGTGACGGGGATCAGCCCCAGCATTTT.

V is TRBV7-7 and J is TRBJ2-5; 8 bases match TRBD1. Trimming at V came to 1 base and at J to 4 bases, leaving 8 bases not matched to a gene. CDR1 and CDR2 from the germline V gene are SSHAT and FNYEAQ (reference sequence). The CDR3 sequence is 16 residues long. This chain's CDR3 is CASSLVTAGGPETQYF. CDR3 nucleotides: TGTGCCAGCAGCTTAGTGACCGCAGGGGGCCCAGAGACCCAGTACTTC. Full variable domain (remainder filled in from reference TRBV7-7 and TRBJ2-5): GAGVSQSPRYKVTKRGQDVTLRCDPISSHATLYWYQQALGQGPEFLTYFNYEAQPDKSGLPSDRFSAERPEGSISTLTIQRTEQRDSAMYRCASSLVTAGGPETQYFGPGTRLLVL.